The 14 T cell receptor beta chains given below trace back to one sample, sequenced in a study of chemoradiotherapy in HPV16-positive cancers. The assay was immunoSEQ multiplex PCR, and TCRdb's table has in-frame clones only and misses some. Here the sample spans around 13,000 clones, approximately 92% being singletons. The starting material was blood, obtained from a patient who underwent chemoradiotherapy. Receptors were obtained from a human donor with HPV-associated anogenital cancer.

CDR3 region: CASSWDRAEGYTF. The CDR3 DNA follows: TGTGCCAGCAGTTGGGACAGGGCTGAGGGCTACACCTTC. The chain is built from TRBV6-6 and TRBJ1-2, with 9 positions matching TRBD1. V was clipped by 4 bases and J by 8 bases; unmatched bases: 5. CDR1 is MNHNY, CDR2 SVGAGI, per germline (reference sequence). This CDR3 is built from 13 residues.

V and J are TRBV10-3 and TRBJ2-7; the D gene could be TRBD1 or TRBD2 (5 bases each). The V gene lost 0 bases and the J gene lost 0 bases, with 15 bases spanning the gap. This CDR3 contains 17 residues. Germline V CDR1 and CDR2: ENHRY, SYGVKD. CDR3 amino acids: CAISESVREGISYEQYF. As DNA, the CDR3 is TGTGCCATCAGTGAGTCCGTCCGTGAGGGGATCTCCTACGAGCAGTACTTC.

This chain uses TRBV4-3 with TRBJ2-1; unclear D gene. There are 12 residues in the CDR3. V was pared by 0 bases and J by 5 bases, with 2 bases between. Germline-derived CDR1 and CDR2 are LGHNA and YSLEER. CDR3 DNA: TGCGCCAGCAGCCAAGATGACAATGAGCAGTTCTTC. It is translated as CASSQDDNEQFF.

The chain uses TRBV27 and TRBJ2-3; a weak D match, TRBD2 (5 bases). There are 14 residues in the CDR3. The germline V and J ends were trimmed by 2 bases and 3 bases, with 9 bases remaining between them. Germline V CDR1 and CDR2: MNHEY, SMNVEV (reference sequence). The CDR3 sequence: CASSLLAGTDTQYF. CDR3 nucleotide sequence: TGTGCCAGCAGTTTACTAGCTGGGACAGATACGCAGTATTTT.

This chain joins TRBV7-9 and TRBJ2-3; TRBD2 is a possible D gene (5 bases). There are 13 residues in the CDR3. Germline V CDR1 and CDR2: SEHNR, FQNEAQ (reference sequence). V gave up 5 bases and J gave up 9 bases, with 15 bases separating them. This CDR3 reads CASSLTGVGTQYF. CDR3 nucleotide sequence: TGTGCCAGCAGCCTCACCGGGGTAGGGACGCAGTATTTT.

The J gene is TRBJ1-5, the V gene TRBV5-1; tentative D call: TRBD1 (5 bases). Trimming took off 0 bases at V and 7 bases at J, with 11 bases between the two ends. This CDR3 is built from 14 residues. Germline V lookup: CDR1 SGHRS, CDR2 YFSETQ. In DNA, the CDR3 is TGCGCCAGCAGCTTGGGTGCAGGGAGCCAGCCCCAGCATTTT. As protein: CASSLGAGSQPQHF.

This chain connects TRBV5-4 to TRBJ2-7, with D possibly being TRBD1 or TRBD2 (5 bases each). In germline, CDR1 is SGHNT, CDR2 YYREEE (reference sequence). This CDR3 contains 14 residues. V was cut by 3 bases and J by 3 bases, with 13 bases left in between. The CDR3 reads CASSSMGRNYEQYF. The CDR3 DNA follows: TGTGCCAGCAGCTCTATGGGACGGAACTACGAGCAGTACTTC.

The count of this clone is one. The rearrangement joins TRBV16 to TRBJ1-5, with 9 bases aligning to TRBD1. The ends lost 2 bases at V and 4 bases at J; junction bases unmatched: 6. This CDR3 is built from 16 residues. CDR1 and CDR2 (germline): KGHSY, FQNENV. The CDR3 protein is CASSQPAGTGNQPQHF. The CDR3 coding sequence is TGTGCCAGCAGCCAACCGGCCGGGACAGGGAATCAGCCCCAGCATTTT.

This sequence joins TRBV5-6 and TRBJ2-5; TRBD1 matches 7 bases. CDR3 size: 15 residues. Germline V gene data show CDR1 as SGHDT and CDR2 as YYEEEE. Trimming cost V 0 bases and J 3 bases; bases outside gene matches: 5. CDR3 residues: CASSLGGTGEETQYF. The CDR3 bases are TGTGCCAGCAGCTTGGGGGGCACAGGGGAAGAGACCCAGTACTTC.

The chain couples TRBV6-6 to TRBJ1-5; 7 nucleotides agree with TRBD1. The junction had 0 bases not matched to a gene; V was cut back by 2 bases and J by 2 bases. The CDR3 length is 14 residues. The germline CDR1 and CDR2 sequences are MNHNY and SVGAGI (reference sequence). The CDR3 sequence is CASSYGQGNQPQHF. The DNA of the CDR3 is TGTGCCAGCAGTTACGGACAGGGCAATCAGCCCCAGCATTTT.

The chain links TRBV15 to TRBJ2-2; D not resolved. Per the germline V gene, CDR1 is LNHNV and CDR2 is YYDKDF (reference sequence). The V end was cut by 3 bases, the J end by 0 bases, with 8 bases between. There are 15 residues in the CDR3. The CDR3 DNA is TGTGCCACCAGCAGCCGGACGGCGAACACCGGGGAGCTGTTTTTT. It is translated as CATSSRTANTGELFF.

The chain is built from TRBV2 and TRBJ2-7; no reliable D call. The CDR3 extends over 12 amino acids. Germline CDR1 and CDR2: SNHLY and FYNNEI. Trimming removed 3 bases from V and 7 bases from J, with 10 bases in between. CDR3 amino acids: CASSDLAREQYF. The CDR3 DNA follows: TGTGCCAGCAGTGATCTGGCCCGTGAGCAGTACTTC. The full variable domain, completed using reference TRBV2 and TRBJ2-7, is EPEVTQTPSHQVTQMGQEVILRCVPISNHLYFYWYRQILGQKVEFLVSFYNNEISEKSEIFDDQFSVERPDGSNFTLKIRSTKLEDSAMYFCASSDLAREQYFGPGTRLTVT.

This chain connects TRBV5-1 to TRBJ2-2; D unresolved. The CDR3 has 18 residues. V lost 0 bases to trimming and J lost 7 bases, with 22 bases between them. Germline loops: CDR1 SGHRS, CDR2 YFSETQ. The CDR3 here is CASSLAESATLKGGELFF. DNA for the CDR3: TGCGCCAGCAGCTTGGCGGAGTCCGCAACCTTGAAGGGCGGGGAGCTGTTTTTT. Complete variable domain (other parts from reference TRBV5-1 and TRBJ2-2): KAGVTQTPRYLIKTRGQQVTLSCSPISGHRSVSWYQQTPGQGLQFLFEYFSETQRNKGNFPGRFSGRQFSNSRSEMNVSTLELGDSALYLCASSLAESATLKGGELFFGEGSRLTVL.

J is TRBJ2-5 and V is TRBV7-2; 14 bases fit TRBD2. Germline values: CDR1 SGHTA, CDR2 FQGNSA. V gave up 2 bases and J gave up 1 base; unmatched junction bases: 9. The CDR3 runs 19 residues. The CDR3 DNA follows: TGTGCCAGCAGCTTAACCGGGACTAGCGGGAGTCGGTTCCAAGAGACCCAGTACTTC. This encodes CASSLTGTSGSRFQETQYF. The full variable domain, its missing parts supplied by reference TRBV7-2 and TRBJ2-5, is GAGVSQSPSNKVTEKGKDVELRCDPISGHTALYWYRQSLGQGLEFLIYFQGNSAPDKSGLPSDRFSAERTGGSVSTLTIQRTQQEDSAVYLCASSLTGTSGSRFQETQYFGPGTRLLVL.